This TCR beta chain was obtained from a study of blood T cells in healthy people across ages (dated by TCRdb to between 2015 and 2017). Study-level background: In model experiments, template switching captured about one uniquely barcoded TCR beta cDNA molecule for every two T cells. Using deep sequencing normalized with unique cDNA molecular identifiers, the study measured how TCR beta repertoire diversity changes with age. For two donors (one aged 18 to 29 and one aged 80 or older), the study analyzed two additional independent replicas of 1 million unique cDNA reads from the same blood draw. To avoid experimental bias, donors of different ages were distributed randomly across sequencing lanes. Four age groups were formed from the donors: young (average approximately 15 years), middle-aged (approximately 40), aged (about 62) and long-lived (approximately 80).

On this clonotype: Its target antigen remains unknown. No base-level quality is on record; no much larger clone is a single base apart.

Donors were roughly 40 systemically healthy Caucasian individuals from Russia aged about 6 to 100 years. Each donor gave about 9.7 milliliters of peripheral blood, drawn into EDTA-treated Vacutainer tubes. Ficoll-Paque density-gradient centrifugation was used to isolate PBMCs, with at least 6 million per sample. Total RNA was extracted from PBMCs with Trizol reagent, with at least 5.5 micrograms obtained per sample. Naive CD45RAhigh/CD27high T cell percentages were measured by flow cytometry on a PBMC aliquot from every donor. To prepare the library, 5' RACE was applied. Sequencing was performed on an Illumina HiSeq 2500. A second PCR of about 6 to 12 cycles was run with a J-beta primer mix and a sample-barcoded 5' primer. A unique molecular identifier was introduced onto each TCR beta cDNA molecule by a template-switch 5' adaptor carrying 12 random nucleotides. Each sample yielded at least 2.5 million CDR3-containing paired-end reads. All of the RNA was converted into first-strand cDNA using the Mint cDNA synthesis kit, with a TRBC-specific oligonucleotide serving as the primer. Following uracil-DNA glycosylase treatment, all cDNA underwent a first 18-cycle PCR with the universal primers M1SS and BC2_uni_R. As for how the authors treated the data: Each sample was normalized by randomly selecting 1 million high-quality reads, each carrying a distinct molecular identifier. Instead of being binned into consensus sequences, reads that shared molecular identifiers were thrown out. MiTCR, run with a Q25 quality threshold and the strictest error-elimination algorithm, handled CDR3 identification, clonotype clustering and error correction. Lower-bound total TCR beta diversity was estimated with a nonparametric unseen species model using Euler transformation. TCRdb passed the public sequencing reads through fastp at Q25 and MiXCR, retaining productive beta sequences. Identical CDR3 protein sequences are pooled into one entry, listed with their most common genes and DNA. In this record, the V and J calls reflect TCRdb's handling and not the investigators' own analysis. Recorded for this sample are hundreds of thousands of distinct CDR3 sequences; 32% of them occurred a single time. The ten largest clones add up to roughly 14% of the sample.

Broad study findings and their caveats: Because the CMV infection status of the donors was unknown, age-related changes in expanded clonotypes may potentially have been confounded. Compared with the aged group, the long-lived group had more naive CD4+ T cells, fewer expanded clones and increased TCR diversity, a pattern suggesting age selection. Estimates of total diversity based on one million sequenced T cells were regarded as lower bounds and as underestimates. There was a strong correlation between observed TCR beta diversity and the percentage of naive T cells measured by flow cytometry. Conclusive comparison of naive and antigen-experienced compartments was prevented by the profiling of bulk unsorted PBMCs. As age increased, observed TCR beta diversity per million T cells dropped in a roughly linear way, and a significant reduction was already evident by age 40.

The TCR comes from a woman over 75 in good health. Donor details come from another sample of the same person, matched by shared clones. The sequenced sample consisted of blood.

The CDR3 sequence is CASSEMGQSGSPLHF. The bases read TGTGCCAGCAGTGAAATGGGACAGTCGGGATCACCCCTCCACTTT. The rearrangement joined TRBV2 to TRBJ1-6; TRBD1 matches 7 bases in the middle. Trimming takes 2 bases off V and 10 bases off J; junction bases not matched to a gene: 8. The germline V gene yields SNHLY for CDR1 and FYNNEI for CDR2. Inclusive of the bounding cysteine and phenylalanine, the CDR3 is 15 residues long. The read is trimmed to its CDR3 DNA, 45 bases read in frame from base 1.